These 25 T cell receptor beta chains were all obtained from the same sample, sequenced in a study of control samples from healthy donors and cancer patients. Generated by immunoSEQ multiplex PCR, the TCRdb table keeps only in-frame clones and is missing some. The repertoire has some 99,000 clones, approximately 90% of them found once; the top ten carry 4% to 4.5%. The sequenced sample was blood. Receptor source: a human donor in good health. The donor label of this sample is uncertain.

This chain uses TRBV9 with TRBJ1-1, with a possible D match to TRBD1 (5 bases). This CDR3 region has 14 residues. The germline CDR1 and CDR2 sequences are SGDLS and YYNGEE. With 9 bases removed from V and 1 base from J, the gap between germline ends came to 16 bases. Here the CDR3 DNA reads TGTGCCACCCTTGCCGGGGGGTCGAACACTGAAGCTTTCTTT. Translated, it gives CATLAGGSNTEAFF.

The table lists this clone with a few counts. As DNA, the CDR3 is TGTGCCAGCAGCTTATTGGGGTTCGCCTCTGGAAACACCATATATTTT. The encoded protein is CASSLLGFASGNTIYF. The chain is built from TRBV7-8 and TRBJ1-3; D gene ambiguous. V was clipped by 2 bases and J by 0 bases, with 11 bases between them. The V gene's germline CDR1 is SGHVS and CDR2 FQNEAQ. CDR3 length: 16 residues.

The J gene is TRBJ2-3, the V gene TRBV6-6; 8 bases match TRBD2. The germline V gene has CDR1 MNHNY and CDR2 SVGAGI (reference sequence). The CDR3 has 15 amino acids. V dropped 4 bases and J dropped 0; count of bases not matched to a gene: 3. CDR3 DNA sequence: TGTGCCAGCAGTTCCGGGAGGGATAGCACAGATACGCAGTATTTT. Its translation: CASSSGRDSTDTQYF.

This clone has a single count. V is TRBV10-2 and J is TRBJ1-5, with 7 bases aligning to TRBD1. After removal of 3 bases from V and 4 bases from J, the junction contained 3 bases not matched to a gene. The CDR3 sequence is 14 residues long. The germline V gene encodes CDR1 WSHSY and CDR2 SAAADI. Here the CDR3 reads CASSDYRGNQPQHF. In DNA, the CDR3 is TGCGCCAGCAGTGACTACAGGGGTAATCAGCCCCAGCATTTT.

The chain is built from TRBV6-5 and TRBJ2-3, with TRBD2 identical over 13 bases. This CDR3 contains 15 residues. The germline V gene encodes CDR1 MNHEY and CDR2 SVGAGI. V was pared by 3 bases and J by 6 bases, with 3 bases of the junction left unmatched. CDR3 protein: CASSYSGLAGDTQYF. Here the CDR3 DNA reads TGTGCCAGCAGTTATTCGGGACTAGCGGGGGATACGCAGTATTTT.

The chain has TRBV24-1 and TRBJ1-5, with 9 nucleotides matching TRBD1. The junction had 5 bases not matched to a gene; V was cut back by 4 bases and J by 5 bases. CDR3 size: 15 residues. The germline V gene has CDR1 KGHDR and CDR2 SFDVKD. CDR3 loop: CATSDRDRVDQPQHF. In DNA form, the CDR3 reads TGTGCCACCAGTGACCGGGACAGGGTGGATCAGCCCCAGCATTTT.

This clone was recorded a few times. The genes are TRBV3-1 (or the pseudogene TRBV3-2) and TRBJ2-7; 7 nucleotides align to TRBD1. Losses at the gene ends were 3 bases for V and 0 bases for J; bases not matched to a gene: 2. CDR1 is LGHDT and CDR2 is YNNKEL in the germline V gene (reference sequence). The CDR3 is 14 amino acids. The CDR3 nucleotides are TGTGCCAGCAGCCAGGGGGACAGCTCCTACGAGCAGTACTTC. Translating gives CASSQGDSSYEQYF.

The CDR3 sequence: CATSRDPLSRPHLSGNTIYF. CDR3 DNA: TGTGCCACCAGCAGAGACCCCCTCTCACGACCCCATCTCTCTGGAAACACCATATATTTT. The chain is built from TRBV15 and TRBJ1-3; the D is unclear. CDR1 is LNHNV, CDR2 YYDKDF, per germline (reference sequence). The CDR3 covers 20 residues. With 0 bases removed from V and 0 bases from J, the gap between germline ends came to 21 bases.

The V and J genes are TRBV5-6 and TRBJ2-7, with 8 bases fitting TRBD1. V was clipped by 4 bases and J by 6 bases; unmatched bases: 9. The CDR3 length is 14 residues. Germline lookup yields CDR1 SGHDT and CDR2 YYEEEE. In DNA, the CDR3 is TGTGCCAGCAGCCTCAACAGGGGGGTAGGCGAGCAGTACGTC. It translates to CASSLNRGVGEQYV.

This clone has a handful of counts. The chain uses TRBV18 and TRBJ2-2, with TRBD1 identical over 8 bases. The CDR3 extends over 17 amino acids. Germline loops: CDR1 KGHSH, CDR2 LQKENI. Trimming cost V 6 bases and J 4 bases; bases outside gene matches: 13. The CDR3 nucleotides are TGTGCCAGCTCCCCCCCCTGGGCAGGGGGCATCACCGGGGAGCTGTTTTTT. This sequence encodes CASSPPWAGGITGELFF.

V gene TRBV27 combines with J gene TRBJ1-4, with D possibly being TRBD1 (5 bases). The CDR3 has 15 residues. Germline assignment: CDR1 MNHEY and CDR2 SMNVEV (reference sequence). Trimming took off 3 bases at V and 6 bases at J, with 14 bases between the two ends. The CDR3 reads CASSFGTAGDEKLFF. CDR3 in DNA: TGTGCCAGCAGTTTCGGGACGGCCGGGGATGAAAAACTGTTTTTT.

V is TRBV30 and J is TRBJ1-2; D might be TRBD1 (5 bases). This CDR3 contains 12 residues. Trimming left V 2 bases short and J 5 bases short, with 9 bases between. Germline assignment: CDR1 GTSNPN and CDR2 SVGIG (reference sequence). CDR3 in amino acids: CAWSQGIYGYTF. The CDR3, as DNA: TGTGCCTGGAGTCAGGGCATTTATGGCTACACCTTC.

This clone has a handful of counts. The chain joins TRBV6-5 to TRBJ1-3; 7 nucleotides agree with TRBD1. The trim removed 5 bases at V and 1 base at J, leaving 5 bases unmatched. Germline V gene data show CDR1 as MNHEY and CDR2 as SVGAGI. The CDR3 consists of 15 residues. The CDR3 here is CASSRRQGSGNTIYF. The CDR3 nucleotides read TGTGCCAGCAGTCGCAGACAGGGATCTGGAAACACCATATATTTT.

The chain couples TRBV2 to TRBJ2-7; D gene ambiguous. This CDR3 is 11 amino acids long. The germline V gene has CDR1 SNHLY and CDR2 FYNNEI. V dropped 6 bases and J dropped 5 bases, with 8 bases sitting between them. The CDR3 DNA sequence: TGTGCCAGCAGGGGGTTCAACGAGCAGTACTTC. Amino acid sequence: CASRGFNEQYF.

The gene calls are TRBV2 and TRBJ2-6; 7 bases fit TRBD2. Looked up from germline, CDR1 is SNHLY and CDR2 is FYNNEI. The trim removed 6 bases at V and 2 bases at J, leaving 1 base unmatched. CDR3 size: 14 residues. In DNA, the CDR3 is TGTGCCAGCAGGGGAGGGACTGGGGCCAACGTCCTGACTTTC. Translated, it gives CASRGGTGANVLTF. Using reference TRBV2 and TRBJ2-6 for the parts outside the CDR3, the full variable domain is EPEVTQTPSHQVTQMGQEVILRCVPISNHLYFYWYRQILGQKVEFLVSFYNNEISEKSEIFDDQFSVERPDGSNFTLKIRSTKLEDSAMYFCASRGGTGANVLTFGAGSRLTVL.

This chain joins TRBV3-1 (or the pseudogene TRBV3-2) and TRBJ1-1; 7 bases fit TRBD1. The CDR3 spans 13 residues. V lost 4 bases to trimming and J lost 5 bases; unmatched junction nucleotides: 4. Per the germline V gene, CDR1 is LGHDT and CDR2 is YNNKEL (reference sequence). CDR3 residues: CASSLQGGTEAFF. In DNA form, the CDR3 reads TGTGCCAGCAGCCTTCAGGGGGGGACTGAAGCTTTCTTT.

This clone was counted only a few times. The gene calls are TRBV11-2 and TRBJ2-7, with TRBD1 matching over 8 bases. Trimming at V came to 4 bases and at J to 4 bases, leaving 9 bases not matched to a gene. Germline CDR1 is SGHAT and CDR2 is FQNNGV. This CDR3 is 15 amino acids long. The CDR3 region is CASSSDRGGVYEQYF. CDR3 coding DNA: TGTGCCAGCAGCTCCGACAGGGGAGGTGTTTACGAGCAGTACTTC.

This sequence joins TRBV11-2 and TRBJ1-2, with 7 bases aligning to TRBD1. The length of the CDR3 is 14 residues. V gave up 3 bases and J gave up 7 bases; unmatched junction bases: 8. The germline V gene has CDR1 SGHAT and CDR2 FQNNGV. The CDR3 sequence is CASSLDKGAGGYTF. CDR3 DNA: TGTGCCAGCAGCTTGGATAAGGGGGCTGGTGGCTACACCTTC. The entire variable domain, with the rest obtained from reference TRBV11-2 and TRBJ1-2, is as follows: EAGVAQSPRYKIIEKRQSVAFWCNPISGHATLYWYQQILGQGPKLLIQFQNNGVVDDSQLPKDRFSAERLKGVDSTLKIQPAKLEDSAVYLCASSLDKGAGGYTFGSGTRLTVV.

The J gene is TRBJ1-1, the V gene TRBV3-1 (or the pseudogene TRBV3-2); D not resolved. The germline V gene encodes CDR1 LGHDT and CDR2 YNNKEL (reference sequence). The CDR3 is made up of 10 amino acids. V was trimmed by 8 bases and J by 7 bases, leaving 8 bases between them. In nucleotides, the CDR3 is TGTGCCAGCGGAACCATTGAAGCTTTCTTT. It specifies CASGTIEAFF.

This clone was seen only once. The genes are TRBV24-1 and TRBJ1-2, with unresolved D. Between the trimmed V and J ends, which lost 3 bases and 8 bases, there was a span of 12 bases. The germline V gene has CDR1 KGHDR and CDR2 SFDVKD. CDR3 length: 13 amino acids. The CDR3 nucleotides are TGTGCCACCAGTGATCTCATTAACGGAGGCTACACCTTC. This encodes CATSDLINGGYTF.

This chain joins TRBV29-1 and TRBJ1-2; 10 bases line up with TRBD1. From germline, CDR1 is SQVTM and CDR2 ANQGSEA. The V and J ends lost 6 bases and 4 bases, in that order; junction bases with no gene match: 5. The CDR3 has 13 amino acids. The CDR3 bases are TGCAGCGTGACAGGGGGCGACCTCTATGGCTACACCTTC. Translating gives CSVTGGDLYGYTF.

The V gene is TRBV7-2, the J gene TRBJ1-3, with TRBD1 matching over 7 bases. Germline lookup yields CDR1 SGHTA and CDR2 FQGNSA. This CDR3 is 15 amino acids long. V was pared by 5 bases and J by 0 bases, with 4 bases of the junction left unmatched. CDR3 residues: CASSAQGTSGNTIYF. The CDR3 DNA reads as TGTGCCAGCAGCGCACAGGGGACCTCTGGAAACACCATATATTTT. Using reference TRBV7-2 and TRBJ1-3 for the parts outside the CDR3, the full variable domain is GAGVSQSPSNKVTEKGKDVELRCDPISGHTALYWYRQSLGQGLEFLIYFQGNSAPDKSGLPSDRFSAERTGGSVSTLTIQRTQQEDSAVYLCASSAQGTSGNTIYFGEGSWLTVV.

This chain uses TRBV2 with TRBJ2-1; D gene ambiguous. Germline V gives CDR1 SNHLY, CDR2 FYNNEI. Trimming removed 4 bases at V and 4 bases at J, with 11 bases between. The CDR3 is made up of 14 amino acids. The CDR3 sequence: CASSAPDGYNEQFF. DNA of the CDR3: TGTGCCAGCAGTGCCCCGGACGGTTACAATGAGCAGTTCTTC.

V and J are TRBV3-1 (or the pseudogene TRBV3-2) and TRBJ1-2; no reliable D call. The length of the CDR3 is 17 residues. In germline, CDR1 is LGHDT, CDR2 YNNKEL (reference sequence). The V and J ends lost 1 base and 1 base respectively, with 16 bases between them. The CDR3 nucleotides are TGTGCCAGCAGCCAAGTGGCCATAGGAACCCATAACTATGGCTACACCTTC. Translating it yields CASSQVAIGTHNYGYTF.

The chain combines TRBV25-1 with TRBJ1-6; D gene ambiguous. Germline V gene data show CDR1 as MGHDK and CDR2 as SYGVNS. The CDR3 sequence is 12 residues long. V gave up 8 bases and J gave up 7 bases, with 9 bases separating them. CDR3 nucleotides: TGTGCCAGCGGGGTGCCCAATTCACCCCTCCACTTT. Its protein product is CASGVPNSPLHF.